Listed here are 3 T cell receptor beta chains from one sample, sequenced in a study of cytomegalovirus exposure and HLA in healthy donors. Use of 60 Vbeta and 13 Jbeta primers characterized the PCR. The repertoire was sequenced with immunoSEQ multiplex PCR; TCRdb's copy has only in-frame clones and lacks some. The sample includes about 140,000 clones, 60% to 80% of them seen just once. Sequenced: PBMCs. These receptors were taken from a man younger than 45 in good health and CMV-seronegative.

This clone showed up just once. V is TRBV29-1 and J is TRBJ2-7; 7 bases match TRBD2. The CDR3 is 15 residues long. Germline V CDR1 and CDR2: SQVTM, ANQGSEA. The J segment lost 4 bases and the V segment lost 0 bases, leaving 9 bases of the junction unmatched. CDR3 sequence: CSVEDTAGAHYEQYF. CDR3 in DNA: TGCAGCGTTGAAGATACTGCGGGAGCGCATTACGAGCAGTACTTC.

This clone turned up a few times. CDR3 nucleotide sequence: TGTGCCAGCAGTTTTTCCGTGGGTCGACAGGGAGCTTATGAAGCTTTCTTT. Its protein is CASSFSVGRQGAYEAFF. The J gene is TRBJ1-1, the V gene TRBV28, with 7 nucleotides matching TRBD1. The CDR3 has 17 amino acids. Per germline, CDR1 MDHEN and CDR2 SYDVKM. With V trimmed by 3 bases and J by 7 bases, 17 bases remained unmatched.

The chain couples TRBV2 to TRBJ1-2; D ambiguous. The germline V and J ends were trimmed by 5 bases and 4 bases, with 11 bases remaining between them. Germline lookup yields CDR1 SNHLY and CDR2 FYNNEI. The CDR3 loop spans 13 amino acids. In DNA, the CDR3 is TGTGCCAGCAGTATAGATGCAATCTATGGCTACACCTTC. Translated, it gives CASSIDAIYGYTF.